This TCR beta chain was observed in a study of blood T cell repertoires in COVID-19. Study background: The United States, Italy and Spain provided the acute and convalescent COVID-19 samples. T cells, B-cell-depleted T cells, or PBMCs provided the cDNA or gDNA that served as material.

In the authors' methods: Reference gene primer amplification in the assay estimated nucleated cell counts. Here immunoSEQ multiplex PCR was the method, and the copy in TCRdb shows in-frame clones only, minus some. V and J calls and clone size are copied from that table; D and trimming were computed from the DNA. In the table there are fewer than 200,000 clones, about 88% of which are singletons. CDR1 is SQVTM, CDR2 ANQGSEA, per germline. This CDR3 has 14 amino acids. Between the trimmed V and J ends, which lost 2 bases and 0 bases, there was a span of 9 bases. This rearrangement joins TRBV29-1 to TRBJ2-3; D gene uncertain. Material: peripheral blood. The sequence derives from a man between 60 and 70 years old with acute or convalescent COVID-19. The CDR3 loop is CSVEYRPSTDTQYF. The CDR3 DNA follows: TGCAGCGTTGAATACAGACCGAGCACAGATACGCAGTATTTT.